This is a list of T cell receptor beta chains from one sample in a study of cytomegalovirus exposure and HLA in healthy donors. Sequencing used immunoSEQ multiplex PCR; TCRdb keeps in-frame clones, though not all of them. Altogether about 170,000 clones are present, roughly nine tenths being singletons, with the ten largest covering 9% to 12%. Sequencing was performed on PBMCs. The receptors here all came from a woman aged 18-30 years in good health and CMV-seropositive. Each CDR3 is given with its conserved first and last residue. D genes are given only for firm matches. Some rows mark clone size as missing; the rest say once, few, many or name a class of expanded clone.

d_gene	v_gene	abundance	j_gene	CDR3nt	CDR3aa
-	TRBV7-2	-	TRBJ2-7	TGTGCCAGCAGCTTATCTTCGCAGTCAGGATCCTACGAGCAGTACTTC	CASSLSSQSGSYEQYF
TRBD2	TRBV2	-	TRBJ2-7	TGTGCCAGCAGTGAGCGACTAGCGGGAGCGGGGGAGCAGTACTTC	CASSERLAGAGEQYF
TRBD2	TRBV11-2	-	TRBJ2-7	TGTGCCAGCAGCTCCTTCCCCGGGGGGGAGAACTCCTACGAGCAGTACTTC	CASSSFPGGENSYEQYF
TRBD1	TRBV29-1	-	TRBJ1-1	TGCAGCGTTGTGCTGGGACAGTTGAACACTGAAGCTTTCTTT	CSVVLGQLNTEAFF
TRBD2	TRBV28	-	TRBJ2-7	TGTGCCAGCAGAGCTAGCGGAAGACCCTACGAGCAGTACTTC	CASRASGRPYEQYF
TRBD1	TRBV4-2	-	TRBJ1-5	TGTGCCAGCAGCCAAGATCCGGGACAGGCTGGGCAGCCCCAGCATTTT	CASSQDPGQAGQPQHF
-	TRBV30	-	TRBJ1-3	TGTGCCTCCACAGGGTACGGAAACACCATATATTTT	CASTGYGNTIYF
TRBD1	TRBV7-9	-	TRBJ2-1	TGTGCCAGCAGCTACGAGACAGGGTACTACAATGAGCAGTTCTTC	CASSYETGYYNEQFF
-	TRBV6-1	-	TRBJ1-3	TGTGCCAGCAGTGCGCAAGCCGGGGCTGGAAACACCATATATTTT	CASSAQAGAGNTIYF
-	TRBV30	-	TRBJ2-1	TGTGCCTGGACCGGGGAAGGCAATGAGCAGTTCTTC	CAWTGEGNEQFF
TRBD2	TRBV4-1	-	TRBJ2-1	TGCGCCAGCAGCCAGACCGGGACTAGCGGATATGAGCAGTTCTTC	CASSQTGTSGYEQFF
-	TRBV27	-	TRBJ2-1	TGTGCCAGCAGTTTACTCGCTATTCCAGACTCTGAGCAGTTCTTC	CASSLLAIPDSEQFF
-	TRBV28	-	TRBJ2-1	TGTGCCAGCAGCCCGGTGGTTTTTGGGCAGTTCTTC	CASSPVVFGQFF
-	TRBV5-4	once	TRBJ2-1	TGTGCCAGCAGCCGTGGAGGGGCAAGCTCCTACAATGAGCAGTTCTTC	CASSRGGASSYNEQFF
-	TRBV5-4	-	TRBJ1-2	TGTGCCAGCAGCTTGGTGGAGAACCTATATGGCTACACCTTC	CASSLVENLYGYTF
-	TRBV4-1	-	TRBJ2-1	TGCGCCAGCGGGAGCTCCTACAATGAGCAGTTCTTC	CASGSSYNEQFF
-	TRBV27	-	TRBJ2-5	TGTGCCAGCAGTTTCGCGGGACTGGGCAAGGAGACCCAGTACTTC	CASSFAGLGKETQYF
-	TRBV4-1	-	TRBJ2-5	TGCGCCAGCAGCAACGTACTCTATGGAGCGGAAGTGGGGGAGACCCAGTACTTC	CASSNVLYGAEVGETQYF
-	TRBV30	-	TRBJ1-4	TGTGCCTGGAGTGTAATTCGAGGGACTGGTGAAAAACTGTTTTTT	CAWSVIRGTGEKLFF
-	TRBV30	-	TRBJ1-5	TGTGCCTGGAGTTCCAACAGTAATCAGCCCCAGCATTTT	CAWSSNSNQPQHF
TRBD2	TRBV4-3	-	TRBJ2-1	TGCGCCAGCAGCCAAGGGACTAGCGGTAACAATGAGCAGTTCTTC	CASSQGTSGNNEQFF
TRBD2	TRBV6-5	-	TRBJ2-7	TGTGCCAGCAGTTACGTGGGGGGGTCCTACGAGCAGTACTTC	CASSYVGGSYEQYF
-	TRBV18	-	TRBJ2-2	TGTGCCAGCTCACTACAGGGTCCTTTCGGGGAGCTGTTTTTT	CASSLQGPFGELFF
-	TRBV29-1	-	TRBJ2-5	TGCAGCGTGTATACAGGGACGACCCAGTACTTC	CSVYTGTTQYF
-	TRBV7-2	-	TRBJ2-5	TGTGCCAGCAGCCCAAAAGCCCGGACAACGATTCAAGAGACCCAGTACTTC	CASSPKARTTIQETQYF
-	TRBV18	-	TRBJ1-1	TGTGCCAGCTCACCAGGGGCGAACTGGGGCACTGAAGCTTTCTTT	CASSPGANWGTEAFF
TRBD1	TRBV4-1	-	TRBJ2-7	TGCGCCAGCAGCCAAGATGGGGACAGGGGCTACGAGCAGTACTTC	CASSQDGDRGYEQYF
-	TRBV5-4	once	TRBJ2-7	TGTGCCAGCAGCTCCCCGGGGGGCATGGGTTCCTACGAGCAGTACTTC	CASSSPGGMGSYEQYF
-	TRBV28	-	TRBJ2-7	TGTGCCAGCACCCAACGCAGGGCCTACGAGCAGTACTTC	CASTQRRAYEQYF
-	TRBV29-1	-	TRBJ1-4	TGCAGCGTTGGAACAGCTTTTAATGAAAAACTGTTTTTT	CSVGTAFNEKLFF
-	TRBV7-2	once	TRBJ2-2	TGTGCCAGCAGCTTGGAGGGGCCGGTCACCGGGGAGCTGTTTTTT	CASSLEGPVTGELFF
TRBD1	TRBV27	-	TRBJ2-5	TGTGCCAGCAGCTTCAACAGAGGGACAGGGGGGAAAGAGACCCAGTACTTC	CASSFNRGTGGKETQYF
-	TRBV7-8	-	TRBJ2-2	TGTGCCAGCTCCGGGAGTTTCAACACCGGGGAGCTGTTTTTT	CASSGSFNTGELFF
TRBD2	TRBV7-2	once	TRBJ2-5	TGTGCCAGCAGCTTAGCGAGACTAGCGGGAGAAGAGACCCAGTACTTC	CASSLARLAGEETQYF
-	TRBV21-1	-	TRBJ2-3	TGTGCCAGCAGCACTAGCGGGTCCTATACGCAGTATTTT	CASSTSGSYTQYF
TRBD2	TRBV5-1	-	TRBJ2-1	TGCGCCAGCAGCTTAACTAGCGGGAGTTGGGATGAGCAGTTCTTC	CASSLTSGSWDEQFF
TRBD2	TRBV4-2	-	TRBJ2-7	TGTGCCAGCAGCCTTATGGGGACTAGACTGGACGAGCAGTACTTC	CASSLMGTRLDEQYF
-	TRBV4-1	-	TRBJ1-2	TGCGCCAGCAGAAAGGGGTCTTTCAACTATGGCTACACCTTC	CASRKGSFNYGYTF
TRBD1	TRBV25-1	-	TRBJ1-1	TGTGCCAGCAGTGCTCCTCAGGGGGCGGGCACTGAAGCTTTCTTT	CASSAPQGAGTEAFF